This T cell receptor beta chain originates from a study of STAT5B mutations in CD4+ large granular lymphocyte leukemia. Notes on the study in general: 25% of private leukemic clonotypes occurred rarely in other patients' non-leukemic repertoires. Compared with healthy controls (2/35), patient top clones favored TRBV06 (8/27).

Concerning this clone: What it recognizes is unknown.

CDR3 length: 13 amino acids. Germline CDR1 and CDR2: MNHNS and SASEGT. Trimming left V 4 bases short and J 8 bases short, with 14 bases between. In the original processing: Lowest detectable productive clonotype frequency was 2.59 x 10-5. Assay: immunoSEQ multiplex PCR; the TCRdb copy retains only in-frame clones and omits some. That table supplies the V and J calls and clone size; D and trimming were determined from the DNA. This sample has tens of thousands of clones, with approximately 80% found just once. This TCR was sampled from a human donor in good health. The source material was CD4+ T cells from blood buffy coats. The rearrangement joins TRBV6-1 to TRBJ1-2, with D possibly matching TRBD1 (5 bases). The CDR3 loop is CASSVGVEWGYTF. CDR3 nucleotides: TGTGCCAGCAGTGTGGGGGTCGAGTGGGGCTACACCTTC.